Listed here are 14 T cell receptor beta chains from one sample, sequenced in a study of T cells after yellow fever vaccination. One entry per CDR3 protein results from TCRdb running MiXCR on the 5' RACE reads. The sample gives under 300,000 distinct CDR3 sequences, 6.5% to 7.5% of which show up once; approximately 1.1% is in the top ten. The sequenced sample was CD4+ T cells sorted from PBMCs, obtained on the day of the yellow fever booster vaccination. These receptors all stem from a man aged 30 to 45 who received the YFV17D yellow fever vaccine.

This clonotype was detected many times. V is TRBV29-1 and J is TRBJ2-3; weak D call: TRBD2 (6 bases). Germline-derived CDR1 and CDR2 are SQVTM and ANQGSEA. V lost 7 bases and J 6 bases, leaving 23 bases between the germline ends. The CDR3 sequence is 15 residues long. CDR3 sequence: CSADPLSGRGDTQYF. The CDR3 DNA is TGCAGCGCCGACCCTCTGAGCGGGCGGGGCGATACGCAGTATTTT.

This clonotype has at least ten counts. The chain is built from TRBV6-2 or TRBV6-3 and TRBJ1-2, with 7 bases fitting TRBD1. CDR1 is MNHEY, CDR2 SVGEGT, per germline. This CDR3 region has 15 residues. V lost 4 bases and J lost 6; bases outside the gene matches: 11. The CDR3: CASSSPGQLGHGYTF. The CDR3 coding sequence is TGTGCCAGCAGTTCCCCGGGACAGCTAGGCCATGGCTACACCTTC.

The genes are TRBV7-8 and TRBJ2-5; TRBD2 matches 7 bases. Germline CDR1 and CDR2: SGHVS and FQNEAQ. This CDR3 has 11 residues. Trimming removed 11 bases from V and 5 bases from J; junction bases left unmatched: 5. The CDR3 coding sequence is TGTGCCGGCGGGAGAGGGGAGACCCAGTACTTC. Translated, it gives CAGGRGETQYF.

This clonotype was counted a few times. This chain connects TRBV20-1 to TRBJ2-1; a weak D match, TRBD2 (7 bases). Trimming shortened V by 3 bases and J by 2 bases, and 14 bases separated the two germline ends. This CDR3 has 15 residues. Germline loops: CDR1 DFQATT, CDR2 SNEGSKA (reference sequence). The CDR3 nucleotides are TGCAGTGCTAGCTTGGGGGGGGGGCCCTACAATGAGCAGTTCTTC. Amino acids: CSASLGGGPYNEQFF.

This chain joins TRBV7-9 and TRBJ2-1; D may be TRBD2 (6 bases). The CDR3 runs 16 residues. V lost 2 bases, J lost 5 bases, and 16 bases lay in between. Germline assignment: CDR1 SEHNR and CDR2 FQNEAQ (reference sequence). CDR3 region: CASSLYSGIRDNEQFF. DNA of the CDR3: TGTGCCAGCAGCTTATATAGCGGAATAAGAGACAATGAGCAGTTCTTC.

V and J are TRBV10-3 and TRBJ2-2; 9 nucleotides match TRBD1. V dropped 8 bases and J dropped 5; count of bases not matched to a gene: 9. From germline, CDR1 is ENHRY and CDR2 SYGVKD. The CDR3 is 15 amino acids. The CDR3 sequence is CAIGQGTEGTGELFF. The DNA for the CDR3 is TGTGCCATCGGACAGGGGACGGAGGGGACCGGGGAGCTGTTTTTT.

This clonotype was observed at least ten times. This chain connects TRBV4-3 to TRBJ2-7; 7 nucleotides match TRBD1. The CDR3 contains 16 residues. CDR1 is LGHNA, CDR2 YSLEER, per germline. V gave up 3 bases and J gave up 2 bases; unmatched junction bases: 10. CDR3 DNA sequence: TGCGCCAGCAGCCAGGAGTCTCTGGACAGGCCCTACGAGCAGTACTTC. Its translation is CASSQESLDRPYEQYF.

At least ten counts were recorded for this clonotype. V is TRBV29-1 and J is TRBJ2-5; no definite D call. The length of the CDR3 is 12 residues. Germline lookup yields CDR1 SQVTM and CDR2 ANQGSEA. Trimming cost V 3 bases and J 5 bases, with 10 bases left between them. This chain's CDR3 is CSVDLGWETQYF. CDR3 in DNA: TGCAGCGTTGATCTCGGATGGGAGACCCAGTACTTC.

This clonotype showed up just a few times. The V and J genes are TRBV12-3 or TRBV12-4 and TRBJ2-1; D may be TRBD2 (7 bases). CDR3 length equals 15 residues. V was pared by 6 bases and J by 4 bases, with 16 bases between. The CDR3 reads CASSRGRERYNEQFF. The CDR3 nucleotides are TGTGCCAGCAGCCGGGGGCGGGAGAGATACAATGAGCAGTTCTTC.

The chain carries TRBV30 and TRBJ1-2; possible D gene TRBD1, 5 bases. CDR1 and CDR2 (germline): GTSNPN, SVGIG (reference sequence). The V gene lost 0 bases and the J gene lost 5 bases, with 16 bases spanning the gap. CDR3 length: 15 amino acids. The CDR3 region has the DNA TGTGCCTGGAGTGTACGGGGCAGGAGGGAGTATGGCTACACCTTC. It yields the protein CAWSVRGRREYGYTF.

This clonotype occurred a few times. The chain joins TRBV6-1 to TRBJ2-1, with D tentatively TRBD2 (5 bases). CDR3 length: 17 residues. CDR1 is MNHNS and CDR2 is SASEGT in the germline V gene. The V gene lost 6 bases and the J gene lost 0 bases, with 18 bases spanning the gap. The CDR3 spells CASSPVEAESSYNEQFF. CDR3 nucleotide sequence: TGTGCCAGCAGCCCCGTGGAGGCCGAAAGCTCCTACAATGAGCAGTTCTTC.

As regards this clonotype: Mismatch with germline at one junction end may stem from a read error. CDR3 nucleotide sequence: TGTGCCAGCAGCCCCTGGACTAGCAGCCCGGGAGCTGTTTTT. It is translated as CASSPWTSSPGAVF. This chain joins TRBV7-2 and TRBJ2-2; 8 bases map to TRBD2. This CDR3 contains 14 residues. The germline gives CDR1 SGHTA, CDR2 FQGNSA.

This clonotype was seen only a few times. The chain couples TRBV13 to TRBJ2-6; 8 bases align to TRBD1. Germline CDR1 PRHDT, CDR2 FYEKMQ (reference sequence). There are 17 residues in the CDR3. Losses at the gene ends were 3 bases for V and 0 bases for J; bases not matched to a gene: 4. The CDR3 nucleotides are TGTGCCAGCAGCTTGGCCGGACAGGGCTCTGGGGCCAACGTCCTGACTTTC. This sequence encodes CASSLAGQGSGANVLTF.

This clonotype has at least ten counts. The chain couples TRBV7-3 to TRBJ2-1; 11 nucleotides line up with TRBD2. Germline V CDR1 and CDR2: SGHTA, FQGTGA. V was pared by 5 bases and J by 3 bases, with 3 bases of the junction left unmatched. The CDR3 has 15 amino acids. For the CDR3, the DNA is TGTGCCAGCAGCCCGGGACTAGCGGACTACAATGAGCAGTTCTTC. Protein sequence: CASSPGLADYNEQFF.